Below, 27 T cell receptor beta chains from the same sample are listed, as sequenced in a study of OX40 agonist ivuxolimab in advanced cancers. Some clones are missing from TCRdb's copy, which holds only in-frame ones; the method was immunoSEQ multiplex PCR. The table lists 51,000 or so clones, 79% of them singletons. The specimen comprised CD4+ or CD8+ T cells sorted from blood, sampled in a trial of the OX40 agonist ivuxolimab. The receptors originated from an adult with an advanced solid tumor such as melanoma, head and neck, liver or kidney cancer.

The gene calls are TRBV29-1 and TRBJ2-7, with a tentative D call TRBD2 (5 bases). The CDR3 has 13 amino acids. Germline V gene data show CDR1 as SQVTM and CDR2 as ANQGSEA. V was clipped by 4 bases and J by 1 base, with 11 bases between them. The CDR3 sequence is CSVAIGGSYEQYF. In nucleotides, the CDR3 is TGCAGCGTTGCAATAGGAGGTTCCTACGAGCAGTACTTC.

J is TRBJ2-7 and V is TRBV7-2; 9 nucleotides match TRBD1. The CDR3 runs 15 residues. Trimming took 6 bases from V and 2 from J; bases not matched to a gene: 8. Germline loops: CDR1 SGHTA, CDR2 FQGNSA. CDR3 amino acids: CASRGPGQGTYEQYF. CDR3 sequence (DNA): TGTGCCAGCAGAGGACCGGGACAGGGAACCTACGAGCAGTACTTC.

The rearrangement uses TRBV10-3 and TRBJ2-3; TRBD1 or TRBD2 may be the D gene (6 bases each). Germline V gene lookup returns CDR1 ENHRY and CDR2 SYGVKD. V was trimmed by 6 bases and J by 5 bases, leaving 15 bases between them. The CDR3 is made up of 14 amino acids. CDR3 sequence: CAISQTGGRDTQYF. CDR3 sequence (DNA): TGTGCCATCAGCCAGACAGGAGGGCGAGATACGCAGTATTTT.

The J gene is TRBJ1-4, the V gene TRBV7-2, with 7 bases fitting TRBD1. This CDR3 comprises 13 residues. Looked up from germline, CDR1 is SGHTA and CDR2 is FQGNSA. Trimming at V came to 9 bases and at J to 8 bases, leaving 9 bases not matched to a gene. The CDR3 coding sequence is TGTGCCAGTCGCCAGGGGGAAGACGAAAAACTGTTTTTT. Residues: CASRQGEDEKLFF.

V gene TRBV5-6 combines with J gene TRBJ1-5, with 8 bases fitting TRBD1. Looked up from germline, CDR1 is SGHDT and CDR2 is YYEEEE. Unmatched junction bases numbered 7, after V lost 2 bases and J lost 6 bases. The CDR3 totals 15 residues. CDR3 DNA sequence: TGTGCCAGCAGCTTCGGACAGGGCGAGCGTCAGCCCCAGCATTTT. This translates into CASSFGQGERQPQHF. The entire variable domain, with the rest obtained from reference TRBV5-6 and TRBJ1-5, is as follows: DAGVTQSPTHLIKTRGQQVTLRCSPKSGHDTVSWYQQALGQGPQFIFQYYEEEERQRGNFPDRFSGHQFPNYSSELNVNALLLGDSALYLCASSFGQGERQPQHFGDGTRLSIL.

The chain carries TRBV7-3 and TRBJ1-2, with D maybe TRBD1 (5 bases). CDR3 length: 15 amino acids. CDR1 is SGHTA and CDR2 is FQGTGA in the germline V gene. V dropped 5 bases and J dropped 3 bases, with 16 bases sitting between them. In nucleotides, the CDR3 is TGTGCCAGCAGCACACTAGACAGTTTCTACTATGGCTACACCTTC. Translated: CASSTLDSFYYGYTF.

The chain recombines TRBV7-2 with TRBJ1-6, with D tentatively TRBD1 (5 bases). The V end was cut by 5 bases, the J end by 14 bases, with 16 bases between. Germline CDR1 and CDR2: SGHTA and FQGNSA. The CDR3 has 13 amino acids. DNA of the CDR3: TGTGCCAGCAGCATTGGGCCATCCAGGGCCCTCCACTTT. This codes for CASSIGPSRALHF.

The chain is built from TRBV10-3 and TRBJ1-1; weak D call: TRBD1 (6 bases). This CDR3 has 14 amino acids. The germline V gene encodes CDR1 ENHRY and CDR2 SYGVKD. V lost 5 bases and J lost 1, with 11 bases in between. The CDR3 is CAISTGGANTEAFF. The CDR3 DNA sequence: TGTGCCATCAGTACCGGGGGGGCGAACACTGAAGCTTTCTTT.

This chain joins TRBV6-4 and TRBJ2-1, with a possible D match to TRBD2 (5 bases). Germline V gene lookup returns CDR1 MRHNA and CDR2 SNTAGT. V was shortened by 5 bases and J by 6 bases, with 14 bases between the two germline ends. The CDR3 covers 14 residues. CDR3 in amino acids: CASSPEVDLNEQFF. The CDR3 DNA follows: TGTGCCAGCAGTCCGGAGGTGGACCTCAATGAGCAGTTCTTC.

The chain couples TRBV19 to TRBJ2-3; TRBD1 is a possible D gene (5 bases). The CDR3 extends over 12 amino acids. Trimming took off 3 bases at V and 10 bases at J, with 11 bases between the two ends. Germline V CDR1 and CDR2: LNHDA, SQIVND (reference sequence). CDR3 nucleotides: TGTGCCAGTAGTATGAGGCAGGGCTCGCAGTATTTT. Its protein product is CASSMRQGSQYF. Together with reference TRBV19 and TRBJ2-3, the CDR3 gives the full variable domain: DGGITQSPKYLFRKEGQNVTLSCEQNLNHDAMYWYRQDPGQGLRLIYYSQIVNDFQKGDIAEGYSVSREKKESFPLTVTSAQKNPTAFYLCASSMRQGSQYFGPGTRLTVL.

CDR3 residues: CAWRDNSYEQYF. The DNA of the CDR3 is TGTGCCTGGAGGGACAACTCCTACGAGCAGTACTTC. The J gene is TRBJ2-7, the V gene TRBV30, with D perhaps matching TRBD1 (5 bases). V lost 3 bases to trimming and J lost 0 bases, with 6 bases between them. Germline CDR1 reads GTSNPN; CDR2 reads SVGIG (reference sequence). This CDR3 has 12 amino acids.

This chain links TRBV2 with TRBJ1-2, with a weak D call TRBD1 (6 bases). CDR1 is SNHLY, CDR2 FYNNEI, per germline. V lost 4 bases and J 4 bases, leaving 16 bases between the germline ends. The CDR3 is 15 residues long. CDR3 residues: CASSVLQGTPYGYTF. The DNA for the CDR3 is TGTGCCAGCAGTGTTCTGCAGGGGACACCCTATGGCTACACCTTC.

The chain has TRBV30 and TRBJ1-6; 10 bases are a match to TRBD1. This CDR3 is built from 18 residues. V was clipped by 2 bases and J by 6 bases; unmatched bases: 13. The germline V gene encodes CDR1 GTSNPN and CDR2 SVGIG (reference sequence). The CDR3 bases are TGTGCCTGGAGTCCCGGGACAGGGGAAGGTTTGGGTAATTCACCCCTCCACTTT. This sequence encodes CAWSPGTGEGLGNSPLHF.

This rearrangement joins TRBV4-3 to TRBJ1-3; TRBD1 might be the D (5 bases). Germline CDR1 is LGHNA and CDR2 is YSLEER. The CDR3 has 14 residues. Trimming left V 4 bases short and J 3 bases short, with 10 bases between. DNA of the CDR3: TGCGCCAGCAGCCCCTCCGACAGTGGAAACACCATATATTTT. Amino acids: CASSPSDSGNTIYF.

The chain combines TRBV25-1 with TRBJ1-1; the D is unclear. Per germline, CDR1 MGHDK and CDR2 SYGVNS. Trimming took off 1 base at V and 1 base at J, with 10 bases between the two ends. The CDR3 has 15 amino acids. CDR3 coding DNA: TGTGCCAGCAGTGAATTAGGGATCTGGAACACTGAAGCTTTCTTT. Translation gives CASSELGIWNTEAFF.

The V and J genes are TRBV11-2 and TRBJ2-7; the D is unclear. The CDR3 totals 13 residues. Deletions cut 0 bases from V and 4 bases from J, with 7 bases between. CDR1 SGHAT and CDR2 FQNNGV come from the germline V gene. The CDR3, as DNA: TGTGCCAGCAGCTTAGATTACGGGTACGAGCAGTACTTC. Encoded protein: CASSLDYGYEQYF.

The V and J genes are TRBV29-1 and TRBJ2-1, with 8 bases aligning to TRBD2. V lost 7 bases, J lost 7 bases, and 15 bases stayed unmatched. CDR3 size: 15 residues. The germline V gene has CDR1 SQVTM and CDR2 ANQGSEA. This chain's CDR3 is CSAVLPGLVGNEQFF. CDR3 coding DNA: TGCAGCGCCGTACTTCCGGGACTAGTAGGGAATGAGCAGTTCTTC.

The chain joins TRBV19 to TRBJ1-4; 7 bases line up with TRBD1. Trimming took 8 bases from V and 4 from J; bases not matched to a gene: 7. The CDR3 contains 14 residues. Germline CDR1 LNHDA, CDR2 SQIVND (reference sequence). The CDR3 nucleotides read TGTGCCAGTGGACCGGGACAGCGTAATGAAAAACTGTTTTTT. This gives the protein CASGPGQRNEKLFF.

This clone occurred a few times. The chain uses TRBV19 and TRBJ2-7, with D perhaps matching TRBD1 (5 bases). Per the germline V gene, CDR1 is LNHDA and CDR2 is SQIVND (reference sequence). The length of the CDR3 is 12 residues. Trimming removed 6 bases from V and 7 bases from J, with 13 bases in between. CDR3: CASRSRVLEQYF. CDR3 DNA sequence: TGTGCCAGTAGGTCCAGGGTGTTAGAGCAGTACTTC. Full variable domain (remainder filled in from reference TRBV19 and TRBJ2-7): DGGITQSPKYLFRKEGQNVTLSCEQNLNHDAMYWYRQDPGQGLRLIYYSQIVNDFQKGDIAEGYSVSREKKESFPLTVTSAQKNPTAFYLCASRSRVLEQYFGPGTRLTVT.

This clone showed up just a few times. CDR3 in amino acids: CASSYSMGGGQPQHF. The CDR3 DNA is TGTGCCAGCAGTTACTCAATGGGGGGCGGACAGCCCCAGCATTTT. The chain recombines TRBV6-5 with TRBJ1-5; a weak D match, TRBD1 (6 bases). The V end was cut by 0 bases, the J end by 7 bases, with 13 bases between. This CDR3 has 15 amino acids. CDR1 MNHEY and CDR2 SVGAGI come from the germline V gene.

The chain joins TRBV6-6 to TRBJ1-1, with D unresolved. V dropped 5 bases and J dropped 7 bases, with 5 bases sitting between them. CDR1 is MNHNY, CDR2 SVGAGI, per germline (reference sequence). The CDR3 spans 10 residues. For the CDR3, the DNA is TGTGCCAGCAGTGATTATGAAGCTTTCTTT. Amino acid sequence: CASSDYEAFF.

This sequence joins TRBV18 and TRBJ1-4; possibly TRBD1 for D (6 bases). V dropped 3 bases and J dropped 4 bases, with 15 bases sitting between them. Germline V gene lookup returns CDR1 KGHSH and CDR2 LQKENI. This CDR3 is 16 amino acids long. Here the CDR3 reads CASSPATGGGNEKLFF. CDR3 nucleotide sequence: TGTGCCAGCTCACCTGCCACAGGAGGGGGTAATGAAAAACTGTTTTTT.

V and J are TRBV7-2 and TRBJ1-5; D is ambiguous. There are 16 residues in the CDR3. Trimming took 5 bases from V and 2 from J, leaving 16 bases between them. The germline V gene encodes CDR1 SGHTA and CDR2 FQGNSA. The CDR3 nucleotides read TGTGCCAGCAGCCCCCCCGGCAGGCGCGGCAATCAGCCCCAGCATTTT. Translated: CASSPPGRRGNQPQHF.

The chain couples TRBV6-6 to TRBJ2-5; D not resolved. V shed 2 bases and J shed 1 base, with 5 bases lying between them. The CDR3 has 13 residues. CDR1 is MNHNY and CDR2 is SVGAGI in the germline V gene (reference sequence). DNA for the CDR3: TGTGCCAGCAGTTACCCGTCCCAAGAGACCCAGTACTTC. Translation gives CASSYPSQETQYF.

V is TRBV30 and J is TRBJ2-7; no definite D call. CDR1 GTSNPN and CDR2 SVGIG come from the germline V gene (reference sequence). Trimming shortened V by 2 bases and J by 4 bases, and 6 bases separated the two germline ends. CDR3 length: 11 amino acids. As DNA, the CDR3 is TGTGCCTGGAGTTCCCAATACGAGCAGTACTTC. Translating gives CAWSSQYEQYF.

This clone was detected a few times. The rearrangement joins TRBV19 to TRBJ2-3; 10 bases map to TRBD2. The junction had 11 bases not matched to a gene; V was cut back by 4 bases and J by 1 base. Germline values: CDR1 LNHDA, CDR2 SQIVND (reference sequence). The CDR3 consists of 18 residues. DNA for the CDR3: TGTGCCAGTAGTACCCCCGTAGGGAGCGGGGGGGGCACAGATACGCAGTATTTT. This translates into CASSTPVGSGGGTDTQYF.

CDR3 loop: CASSLGTYRGGNEQFF. In DNA, the CDR3 is TGTGCCAGCAGCTTAGGAACATACAGGGGCGGGAATGAGCAGTTCTTC. J is TRBJ2-1 and V is TRBV7-2; 7 bases align to TRBD1. The CDR3 is 16 amino acids. Germline assignment: CDR1 SGHTA and CDR2 FQGNSA. The V and J ends lost 1 base and 7 bases, in that order; junction bases with no gene match: 10.